This T cell receptor beta chain was documented in a study of T cell responses to AZD1222 COVID-19 vaccine. Study-wide results and caveats: Most donors were white British and more were female, and clonal diversity was possibly underestimated.

Assay used: immunoSEQ multiplex PCR; TCRdb lists only in-frame clones, some missing. The table has about 140,000 clones, approximately 90% seen once; the top ten hold 2.5% to 3.5%. To note about this clone: Its antigen is unknown.

This CDR3 region has 13 residues. V shed 0 bases and J shed 5 bases, with 5 bases lying between them. Germline V gives CDR1 SGHTA, CDR2 FQGNSA. The chain recombines TRBV7-2 with TRBJ1-5; possible D gene TRBD1, 5 bases. Sequencing used peripheral blood, obtained 28 days after the second AZD1222 dose. The TCR was taken from an adult who received the AZD1222 COVID-19 vaccine. This CDR3 reads CASSLAGDQPQHF. CDR3 nucleotide sequence: TGTGCCAGCAGCTTAGCAGGGGATCAGCCCCAGCATTTT. The full variable domain, its missing parts supplied by reference TRBV7-2 and TRBJ1-5, is GAGVSQSPSNKVTEKGKDVELRCDPISGHTALYWYRQSLGQGLEFLIYFQGNSAPDKSGLPSDRFSAERTGGSVSTLTIQRTQQEDSAVYLCASSLAGDQPQHFGDGTRLSIL.